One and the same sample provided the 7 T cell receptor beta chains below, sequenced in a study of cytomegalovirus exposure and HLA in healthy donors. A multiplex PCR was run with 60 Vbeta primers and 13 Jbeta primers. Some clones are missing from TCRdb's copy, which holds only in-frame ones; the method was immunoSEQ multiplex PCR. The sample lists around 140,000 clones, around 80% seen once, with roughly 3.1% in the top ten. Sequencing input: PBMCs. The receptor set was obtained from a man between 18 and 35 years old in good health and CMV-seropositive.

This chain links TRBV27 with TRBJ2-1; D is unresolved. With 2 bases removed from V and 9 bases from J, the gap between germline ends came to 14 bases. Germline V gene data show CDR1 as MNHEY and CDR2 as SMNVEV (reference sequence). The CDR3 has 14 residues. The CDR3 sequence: CASSLQLKPGEQFF. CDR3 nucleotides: TGTGCCAGCAGTTTACAACTAAAGCCGGGTGAGCAGTTCTTC.

This CDR3 reads CASSLTSGDEQYF. The CDR3 region has the DNA TGTGCCAGCAGCCTGACCTCGGGAGACGAGCAGTACTTC. The genes are TRBV7-9 and TRBJ2-7; TRBD2 is a possible D gene (6 bases). The CDR3 runs 13 residues. V gave up 5 bases and J gave up 5 bases, with 13 bases separating them. Germline assignment: CDR1 SEHNR and CDR2 FQNEAQ (reference sequence). The full variable domain, its missing parts supplied by reference TRBV7-9 and TRBJ2-7, is DTGVSQNPRHKITKRGQNVTFRCDPISEHNRLYWYRQTLGQGPEFLTYFQNEAQLEKSRLLSDRFSAERPKGSFSTLEIQRTEQGDSAMYLCASSLTSGDEQYFGPGTRLTVT.

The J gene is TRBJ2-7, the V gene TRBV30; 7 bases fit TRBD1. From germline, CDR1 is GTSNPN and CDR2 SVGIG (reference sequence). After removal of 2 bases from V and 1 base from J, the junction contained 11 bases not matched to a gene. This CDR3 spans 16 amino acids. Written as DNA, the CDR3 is TGTGCCTGGAGTCCCGTCGGACAGGAGATATCCTACGAGCAGTACTTC. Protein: CAWSPVGQEISYEQYF.

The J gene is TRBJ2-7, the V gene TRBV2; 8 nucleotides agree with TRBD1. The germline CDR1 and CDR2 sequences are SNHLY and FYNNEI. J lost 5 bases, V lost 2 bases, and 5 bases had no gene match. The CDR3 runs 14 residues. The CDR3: CASSEPRGLNEQYF. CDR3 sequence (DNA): TGTGCCAGCAGTGAACCCAGGGGGCTTAACGAGCAGTACTTC.

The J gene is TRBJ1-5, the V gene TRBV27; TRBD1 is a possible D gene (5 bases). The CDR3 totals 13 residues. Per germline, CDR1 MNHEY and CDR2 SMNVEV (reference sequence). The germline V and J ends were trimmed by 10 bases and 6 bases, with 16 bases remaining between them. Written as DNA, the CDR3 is TGTGCCACCCGACGGGGGGTGGGTCAGCCCCAGCATTTT. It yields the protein CATRRGVGQPQHF.

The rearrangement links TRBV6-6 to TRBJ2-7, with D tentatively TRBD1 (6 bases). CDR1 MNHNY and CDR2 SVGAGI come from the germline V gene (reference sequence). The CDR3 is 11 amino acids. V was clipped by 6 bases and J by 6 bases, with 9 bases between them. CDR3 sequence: CASRGGGEQYF. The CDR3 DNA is TGTGCCAGCAGAGGGGGTGGCGAGCAGTACTTC.

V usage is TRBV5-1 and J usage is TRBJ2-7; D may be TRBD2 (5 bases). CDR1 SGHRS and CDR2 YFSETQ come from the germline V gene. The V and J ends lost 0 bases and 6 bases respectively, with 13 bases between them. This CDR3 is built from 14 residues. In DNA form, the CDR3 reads TGCGCCAGCAGCTTGGCCGGCGGGTCGGCCGAGCAGTACTTC. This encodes CASSLAGGSAEQYF.